This T cell receptor (beta chain) was observed in a study of T cells after yellow fever vaccination. Study in general: SMART-Seq v4 Ultra Low Input served to prepare low-cell-number fractions. Study-wide points: Repertoires sorted by FACS could include abundant clonotypes that are contaminants from the bulk population. Post-booster repertoires again held most primary-vaccination clones (roughly 96% CD4, roughly 89% CD8).

UMIs and a universal primer site were added when TCR cDNA was made by 5'RACE template switching. MiXCR, applied by TCRdb to the 5' RACE reads, yields one record per CDR3 protein. The table shows some 390,000 distinct CDR3 sequences, with under 7.5% occurring only once. For this clonotype: Its antigen is undetermined.

Trimming at V came to 0 bases and at J to 4 bases, leaving 7 bases not matched to a gene. Looked up from germline, CDR1 is SQVTM and CDR2 is ANQGSEA. The CDR3 is 16 amino acids. This chain connects TRBV29-1 to TRBJ2-1, with 9 positions matching TRBD2. The material was PBMCs, obtained 5 days after the yellow fever booster vaccination. The receptor was derived from a man aged 25-45 years who received the YFV17D yellow fever vaccine. This CDR3 reads CSVEETGLANYNEQFF. As DNA, the CDR3 is TGCAGCGTTGAAGAGACGGGACTAGCAAATTACAATGAGCAGTTCTTC.